Sequencing of this TCR beta chain was carried out in a study of T cells after posttransplantation cyclophosphamide. The CDR3 length is 15 residues. CDR1 is SEHNR and CDR2 is FQNEAQ in the germline V gene (reference sequence). V gave up 8 bases and J gave up 15 bases, with 29 bases separating them. Broader study findings: Tissue-infiltrating T cells from skin or gut overlapped little with blood T cells. Donor CD8+ memory clones often dominated recipient blood repertoires at later times.

Comment on this clone: Its target is unknown.

Some clones are missing from TCRdb's copy, which holds only in-frame ones; the method was immunoSEQ multiplex PCR. Of approximately 19,000 clones in the sample, 75% to 90% are singletons; the top ten hold just under 7.5%. Treatment was busulfan-fludarabine conditioning, a marrow graft, and cyclophosphamide on days +3 and +4. V is TRBV7-9 and J is TRBJ2-1; TRBD2 is a possible D gene (6 bases). The specimen was PBMCs, collected after allogeneic stem cell transplant with posttransplant cyclophosphamide. This clonotype was obtained from a female patient aged 40-49 years who received an allogeneic stem cell transplant from a related donor, was CMV-positive, and had no GVHD. These T cells may partly come from the graft donor. CDR3 DNA sequence: TGTGCCAGCGATCGGTCGATCGTCCCGGGGGAACATGCGTTCTTC. This encodes CASDRSIVPGEHAFF.